The 15 T cell receptor beta chains presented below share a single source sample, sequenced in a study of shared clonotypes between healthy human individuals. The table came from immunoSEQ multiplex PCR; TCRdb's copy has only in-frame clones and leaves some out. The data contain some 92,000 clones, approximately 44% of them singletons. Sequencing used PBMCs. The receptors originated from a middle-aged woman in good health. Some clones in this sample may be carry-over from other donors' samples.

This chain connects TRBV18 to TRBJ2-1; the D is unclear. This CDR3 region has 15 residues. Germline CDR1 is KGHSH and CDR2 is LQKENI. The V gene lost 6 bases and the J gene lost 0 bases, with 12 bases spanning the gap. The CDR3 loop reads CASSHSKPSYNEQFF. Here the CDR3 DNA reads TGTGCCAGCTCTCACAGTAAGCCCTCCTACAATGAGCAGTTCTTC.

The J gene is TRBJ2-5, the V gene TRBV7-9; D unresolved. The closer fit of TRBJ2-7 to the DNA end suggests the J call may be wrong. Germline loops: CDR1 SEHNR, CDR2 FQNEAQ (reference sequence). This CDR3 is 15 amino acids long. CDR3 region: CASSTPLFGIGEQYF. As DNA, the CDR3 is TGTGCCAGCAGCACCCCCCTTTTTGGGATAGGCGAGCAGTACTTC.

The chain is built from TRBV7-9 and TRBJ2-2; D may be TRBD2 (6 bases). V was trimmed by 3 bases and J by 3 bases, leaving 8 bases between them. Germline CDR1 is SEHNR and CDR2 is FQNEAQ (reference sequence). CDR3 length equals 14 residues. The CDR3 nucleotides are TGTGCCAGCAGCTTTGGGACTTACACCGGGGAGCTGTTTTTT. Amino acid sequence: CASSFGTYTGELFF.

This clone has just one count. The junction differs from germline at one of its ends, possibly a read error. The V call is TRBV7-7, the J call TRBJ2-5; D assignment may be TRBD1 or TRBD2 (7 bases each). The V gene's germline CDR1 is SSHAT and CDR2 FNYEAQ (reference sequence). The CDR3 spans 14 residues. The CDR3 sequence is CASSRVDREGTQYF. In nucleotides, the CDR3 is TGTGCTAGCAGCCGAGTTGACAGGGAGGGGACCCAGTACTTC.

The table lists this clone with a few counts. The V call is TRBV5-1, the J call TRBJ2-1; tentatively, D is TRBD2 (5 bases). The V and J ends lost 6 bases and 5 bases respectively, with 12 bases between them. The germline V gene has CDR1 SGHRS and CDR2 YFSETQ. The length of the CDR3 is 13 residues. For the CDR3, the DNA is TGCGCCAGCACGCGGACTGACGACAATGAGCAGTTCTTC. It encodes CASTRTDDNEQFF.

This clone was counted ten times or more. The chain joins TRBV30 to TRBJ2-7; the match to TRBD2 covers 8 bases. Trimming removed 5 bases from V and 1 base from J; junction bases left unmatched: 4. The CDR3 has 13 amino acids. Germline V gene data show CDR1 as GTSNPN and CDR2 as SVGIG (reference sequence). The CDR3 loop is CAWALAGSYEQYF. The CDR3 DNA reads as TGTGCCTGGGCCTTAGCGGGGTCCTACGAGCAGTACTTC.

This sequence joins TRBV30 and TRBJ2-3, with a tentative D call TRBD2 (6 bases). The V gene lost 1 base and the J gene lost 0 bases, with 14 bases spanning the gap. This CDR3 comprises 16 residues. CDR1 GTSNPN and CDR2 SVGIG come from the germline V gene (reference sequence). The CDR3 here is CAWSGRWGTSTDTQYF. The CDR3 nucleotides read TGTGCCTGGAGTGGGCGTTGGGGGACTAGCACAGATACGCAGTATTTT.

The chain recombines TRBV2 with TRBJ2-7, with 7 bases fitting TRBD2. CDR1 is SNHLY, CDR2 FYNNEI, per germline. After removal of 8 bases from V and 4 bases from J, the junction contained 14 bases not matched to a gene. The length of the CDR3 is 15 residues. This chain's CDR3 is CASRELGRVLYEQYF. The CDR3 region has the DNA TGTGCCAGCCGCGAGCTAGGGAGGGTTCTTTACGAGCAGTACTTC.

In DNA, the CDR3 is TGTGCCAGCAGCGACCGAGACAGACCCTCCTACGAGCAGTACTTC. Protein product: CASSDRDRPSYEQYF. This chain links TRBV5-4 with TRBJ2-7; D may be TRBD1 (5 bases). V lost 4 bases, J lost 0 bases, and 14 bases lay in between. CDR3 size: 15 residues. Germline V lookup: CDR1 SGHNT, CDR2 YYREEE (reference sequence).

Only a few counts were recorded for this clone. The CDR3 loop reads CASSLEREMQDTQYF. The CDR3 bases are TGTGCCAGCAGCTTGGAGCGGGAGATGCAAGATACGCAGTATTTT. V usage is TRBV5-4 and J usage is TRBJ2-3; 8 bases fit TRBD2. Germline CDR1 SGHNT, CDR2 YYREEE (reference sequence). V gave up 0 bases and J gave up 5 bases; unmatched junction bases: 5. This CDR3 comprises 15 residues.

J is TRBJ1-2 and V is TRBV6-5; D is uncertain. Germline V lookup: CDR1 MNHEY, CDR2 SVGAGI. CDR3 length equals 15 residues. V was cut by 0 bases and J by 4 bases, with 12 bases left in between. In nucleotides, the CDR3 is TGTGCCAGCAGTTACTCGAGGGTCCGGGGCTATGGCTACACCTTC. This codes for CASSYSRVRGYGYTF.

This chain uses TRBV7-2 with TRBJ2-7; D is unclear. Germline assignment: CDR1 SGHTA and CDR2 FQGNSA. V lost 4 bases and J 2 bases, leaving 6 bases between the germline ends. This CDR3 is built from 12 residues. CDR3 region: CASSSLPYEQYF. The DNA of the CDR3 is TGTGCCAGCAGCTCCCTCCCCTACGAGCAGTACTTC.

This chain uses TRBV7-9 with TRBJ2-2; the D is unclear. Trimming removed 3 bases at V and 8 bases at J, with 7 bases between. Germline V lookup: CDR1 SEHNR, CDR2 FQNEAQ (reference sequence). The CDR3 sequence is 12 residues long. The CDR3 nucleotides are TGTGCCAGCAGCTTTAAAGCGGGGGAGCTGTTTTTT. The encoded protein is CASSFKAGELFF.

The V and J genes are TRBV11-2 and TRBJ1-4, with a tentative D call TRBD1 (5 bases). Trimming removed 6 bases from V and 7 bases from J, with 6 bases in between. CDR3 length: 11 residues. Germline CDR1 and CDR2: SGHAT and FQNNGV. The CDR3 DNA reads TGTGCCAGCAGGGGGGGTGAAAAACTGTTTTTT. Translation gives CASRGGEKLFF.

The V call is TRBV4-1, the J call TRBJ2-2, with D possibly being TRBD1 (5 bases). Trimming pared 1 base from V and 6 bases from J, leaving 12 bases between. Germline values: CDR1 MGHRA, CDR2 YSYEKL. The CDR3 spans 15 residues. The CDR3 region is CASSQGPRAPGELFF. The CDR3 region has the DNA TGCGCCAGCAGCCAAGGACCCAGGGCCCCCGGGGAGCTGTTTTTT.